Sequencing of this T cell receptor (beta chain) was carried out in a study of cytomegalovirus exposure and HLA in healthy donors. Study as a whole: Tens of millions of unique TCRs from HLA-typed donors made up an early data release.

Per germline, CDR1 SGHNT and CDR2 YENEEA. V was clipped by 1 base and J by 5 bases, with 8 bases between them. The CDR3 covers 13 residues. This clone was seen just once. Amplification used 60 Vbeta primers and 13 Jbeta primers. Sequencing was performed with immunoSEQ multiplex PCR; in TCRdb, only in-frame clones are kept and a portion is missing. The data show around 53,000 clones, roughly 73% seen once. The sequenced sample consisted of PBMCs. The source of this sequence is a man aged 18 to 29 in good health and CMV-seronegative. The chain uses TRBV11-3 and TRBJ2-5, with D tentatively TRBD1 (5 bases). CDR3 sequence: CASSLGGRETQYF. CDR3 sequence (DNA): TGTGCCAGCAGCTTAGGGGGCAGGGAGACCCAGTACTTC. Variable domain in full (rest from reference TRBV11-3 and TRBJ2-5): EAGVVQSPRYKIIEKKQPVAFWCNPISGHNTLYWYLQNLGQGPELLIRYENEEAVDDSQLPKDRFSAERLKGVDSTLKIQPAELGDSAVYLCASSLGGRETQYFGPGTRLLVL.